This entry lists 9 T cell receptor beta chains sequenced from one sample in a study of CD8 T cells in ankylosing spondylitis. TCRdb re-called the 5' RACE reads with MiXCR, one entry per CDR3 protein. The data show about 300,000 distinct CDR3 sequences, less than 25% seen once. Sequenced: blood, either unsorted or a sorted T cell fraction (not recorded which). These receptors came from a female donor with ankylosing spondylitis or in good health (not recorded which).

This clonotype is deemed medium-sized. Written as DNA, the CDR3 is TGCAGTGCTAGCCCTTCTAGCGGGGTTTACAATGAGCAGTTCTTC. This gives the protein CSASPSSGVYNEQFF. V usage is TRBV20-1 and J usage is TRBJ2-1; 9 bases agree with TRBD2. Germline CDR1 reads DFQATT; CDR2 reads SNEGSKA (reference sequence). V shed 3 bases and J 4 bases; nucleotides not matched to a gene: 7. This CDR3 comprises 15 residues.

This clonotype has more than one count but fewer than ten. The chain combines TRBV6-1 with TRBJ1-1; D uncertain. Trimming stripped 5 bases from V and 5 bases from J, with 21 bases between. CDR1 is MNHNS, CDR2 SASEGT, per germline. The CDR3 length is 16 residues. This chain's CDR3 is CASSPSLGGLGTEAFF. CDR3 nucleotides: TGTGCCAGCAGTCCTTCCCTCGGAGGGCTGGGGACTGAAGCTTTCTTT.

This clonotype was seen a handful of times. V is TRBV6-6 and J is TRBJ1-2; D not resolved. Trimming left V 2 bases short and J 7 bases short, with 5 bases between. CDR1 and CDR2 from the germline V gene are MNHNY and SVGAGI (reference sequence). CDR3 length: 11 residues. The DNA of the CDR3 is TGTGCCAGCAGTTACAGGTCTGGCTACACCTTC. It translates to CASSYRSGYTF.

This clonotype has at least ten counts. CDR3 loop: CSARGGLASHEQFF. The DNA for the CDR3 is TGCAGTGCTAGAGGAGGACTAGCTTCACACGAGCAGTTCTTC. The J gene is TRBJ2-1, the V gene TRBV20-1; 8 positions agree with TRBD2. Germline lookup yields CDR1 DFQATT and CDR2 SNEGSKA (reference sequence). With 1 base clipped from V and 10 bases from J, the junction kept 9 bases outside the gene matches. There are 14 residues in the CDR3.

This clonotype was counted between two and nine times. The chain employs TRBV6-5 and TRBJ1-1; weak D call: TRBD1 (5 bases). The germline CDR1 and CDR2 sequences are MNHEY and SVGAGI. The CDR3 extends over 17 amino acids. V was clipped by 3 bases and J by 5 bases, with 22 bases between them. This CDR3 reads CASSYSRGAGASTEAFF. Written as DNA, the CDR3 is TGTGCCAGCAGTTATTCCCGGGGTGCCGGGGCCTCTACTGAAGCTTTCTTT.

This rearrangement joins TRBV5-1 to TRBJ2-7; 7 bases match TRBD2. With 4 bases clipped from V and 6 bases from J, the junction kept 16 bases outside the gene matches. The CDR3 has 16 amino acids. CDR1 is SGHRS, CDR2 YFSETQ, per germline. This chain's CDR3 is CASSLGGDHLPGEQYF. The CDR3 coding sequence is TGCGCCAGCAGCCTTGGGGGGGACCACCTACCAGGCGAGCAGTACTTC. The variable domain in full, with the rest retrieved from reference TRBV5-1 and TRBJ2-7, is KAGVTQTPRYLIKTRGQQVTLSCSPISGHRSVSWYQQTPGQGLQFLFEYFSETQRNKGNFPGRFSGRQFSNSRSEMNVSTLELGDSALYLCASSLGGDHLPGEQYFGPGTRLTVT.

CDR3: CASSLSPPQREVRVDEQFF. CDR3 nucleotides: TGCGCCAGCAGCTTGTCCCCCCCGCAGCGGGAGGTCAGGGTAGATGAGCAGTTCTTC. V and J are TRBV5-1 and TRBJ2-1, with 9 bases that match TRBD2. Germline assignment: CDR1 SGHRS and CDR2 YFSETQ. The CDR3 length is 19 residues. J lost 8 bases, V lost 1 base, and 19 bases had no gene match.

J is TRBJ2-3 and V is TRBV20-1; 10 nucleotides agree with TRBD1. V lost 5 bases to trimming and J lost 4 bases; unmatched junction nucleotides: 9. The CDR3 runs to 15 residues. CDR1 DFQATT and CDR2 SNEGSKA come from the germline V gene (reference sequence). The CDR3 sequence: CSAPGGDRGSDTQYF. In DNA, the CDR3 is TGCAGTGCTCCGGGAGGGGACAGGGGATCAGATACGCAGTATTTT.

This clonotype has a handful of counts. V usage is TRBV20-1 and J usage is TRBJ1-1, with D uncertain. Deletions cut 5 bases from V and 0 bases from J, with 19 bases between. The germline V gene encodes CDR1 DFQATT and CDR2 SNEGSKA (reference sequence). The CDR3 spans 16 residues. CDR3 in DNA: TGCAGTGCTTGTCGGCCGCAAGTTTCGATGAACACTGAAGCTTTCTTT. Translation gives CSACRPQVSMNTEAFF.